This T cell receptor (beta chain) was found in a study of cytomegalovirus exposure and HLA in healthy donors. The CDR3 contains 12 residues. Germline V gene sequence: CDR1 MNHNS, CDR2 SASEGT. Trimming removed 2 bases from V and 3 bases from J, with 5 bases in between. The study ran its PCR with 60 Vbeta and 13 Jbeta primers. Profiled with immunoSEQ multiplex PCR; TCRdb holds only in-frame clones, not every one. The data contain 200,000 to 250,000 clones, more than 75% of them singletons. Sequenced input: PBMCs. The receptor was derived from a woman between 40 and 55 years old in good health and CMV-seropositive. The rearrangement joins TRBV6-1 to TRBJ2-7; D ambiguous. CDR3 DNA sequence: TGTGCCAGCAGTGAACCGGGCTACGAGCAGTACTTC. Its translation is CASSEPGYEQYF.